This T cell receptor beta chain stems from a study of shared clonotypes between healthy human individuals. Across the whole study: Donor ages ranged 18 to 49 years: a couple of women, a few men. Study-wide results and limits: Collection of samples was limited to blood; tissue repertoires likely differ. Genetic and exposure-history diversity was limited by the small donor number.

Regarding this clone: Its antigen is not known.

Sequencing used immunoSEQ multiplex PCR; TCRdb keeps in-frame clones, though not all of them. The sample has roughly 200,000 clones; 65% to 80% are singletons. Germline CDR1 and CDR2: SGHRS and YFSETQ. The CDR3 is 15 amino acids. The ends were cut back, 4 bases at V and 3 bases at J, with 17 bases in the middle. The sequenced sample consisted of memory CD4+ T cells sorted from blood. Documented subset: CD45RA-negative fraction. The sequence was collected from a man between 25 and 39 years old in good health. The V call is TRBV5-1, the J call TRBJ2-7; D is unresolved. In DNA form, the CDR3 reads TGCGCCAGCAGCCGCGGTGGTGAGGAGATCTACGAGCAGTACTTC. Protein: CASSRGGEEIYEQYF.